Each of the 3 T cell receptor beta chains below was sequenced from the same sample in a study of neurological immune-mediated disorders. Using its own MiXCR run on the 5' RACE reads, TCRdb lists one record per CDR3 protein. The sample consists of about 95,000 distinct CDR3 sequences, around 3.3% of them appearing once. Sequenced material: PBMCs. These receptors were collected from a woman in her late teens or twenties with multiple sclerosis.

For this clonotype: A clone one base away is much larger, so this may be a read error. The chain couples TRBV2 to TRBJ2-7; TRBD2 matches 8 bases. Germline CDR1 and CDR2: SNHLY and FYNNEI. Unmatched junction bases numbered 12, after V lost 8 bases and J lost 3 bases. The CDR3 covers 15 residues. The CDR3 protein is CASRRTSRLSYEQYF. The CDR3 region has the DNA TGTGCCAGCCGCCGGACTAGCAGGCTAAGCTACGAGCAGTACTTC.

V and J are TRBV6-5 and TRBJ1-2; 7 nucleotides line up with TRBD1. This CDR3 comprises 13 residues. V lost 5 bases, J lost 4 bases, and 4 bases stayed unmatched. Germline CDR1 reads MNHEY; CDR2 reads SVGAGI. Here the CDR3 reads CASSNRTGYGYTF. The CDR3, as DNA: TGTGCCAGCAGTAATCGGACAGGCTATGGCTACACCTTC.

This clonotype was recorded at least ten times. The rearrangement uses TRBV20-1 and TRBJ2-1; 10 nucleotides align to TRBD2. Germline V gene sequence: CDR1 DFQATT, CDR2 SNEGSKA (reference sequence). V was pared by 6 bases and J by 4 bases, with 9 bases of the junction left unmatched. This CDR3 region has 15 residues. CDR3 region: CSAPKLAGSYNEQFF. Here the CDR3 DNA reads TGCAGTGCCCCGAAACTAGCGGGGTCTTACAATGAGCAGTTCTTC.